The rows below give T cell receptor beta chains drawn from one sample of a study of cytomegalovirus exposure and HLA in healthy donors. Profiled with immunoSEQ multiplex PCR; TCRdb holds only in-frame clones, not every one. The sample contains more than 70,000 clones, 60% to 85% of which appear only once. Sequenced sample: PBMCs. Receptors originate from a boy between 10 and 17 years old in good health and CMV-seronegative. Each CDR3 is given without its conserved first and last residue.

TRBJ1-1 | TRBV25-1 | ASSGVGAAEAF
TRBJ1-6 | TRBV6-5 | ASSSLPGQGISPLH
TRBJ1-4 | TRBV7-8 | ASSFNTLANEKLF
TRBJ2-7 | TRBV5-1 | ASSLAGIYEQY
TRBJ2-7 | TRBV4-3 | ASSQETGLLGEQY
TRBJ1-3 | TRBV9 | ASSDTGGTGNTIY
TRBJ1-2 | TRBV2 | ANEDREGYT
TRBJ1-2 | TRBV28 | ASITSRGFGYGYT
TRBJ2-2 | TRBV6-1 | ASRSTRLETGELF
TRBJ1-2 | TRBV5-8 | ANPGQGASDGYT
TRBJ2-1 | TRBV4-1 | ASSQETIYRGDYNEQF
TRBJ1-3 | TRBV7-2 | ASSAGPSGNTIY
TRBJ2-3 | TRBV6-5 | ASSYSLMRGADTQY
TRBJ2-5 | TRBV6-6 | ASSTLFQETQY
TRBJ2-7 | TRBV29-1 | SVVDRGRDEQY
TRBJ2-1 | TRBV5-1 | ASRQDTSGSQF
TRBJ1-4 | TRBV5-4 | ASSRADEKLF
TRBJ2-1 | TRBV5-1 | ASSTSGASSYNEQF
TRBJ1-1 | TRBV9 | ASSPEGGGTEAF
TRBJ2-7 | TRBV15 | ATSSRTGPSSYEQY
TRBJ2-7 | TRBV5-8 | ASSLENSGSSYEQY
TRBJ1-1 | TRBV29-1 | SVEEQGWGTEAF
TRBJ2-1 | TRBV10-3 | AIKAGGYNEQF
TRBJ2-6 | TRBV2 | ASMVDSSNVLT
TRBJ2-7 | TRBV6-4 | ASSEAPGQGAQEQY
TRBJ2-7 | TRBV9 | ASSPLGSAYEQY